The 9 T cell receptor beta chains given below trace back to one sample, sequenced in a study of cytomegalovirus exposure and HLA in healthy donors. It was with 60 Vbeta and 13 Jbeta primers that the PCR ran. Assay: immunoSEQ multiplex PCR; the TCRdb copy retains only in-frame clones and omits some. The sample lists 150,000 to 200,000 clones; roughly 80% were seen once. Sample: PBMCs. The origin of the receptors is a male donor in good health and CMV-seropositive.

CDR3: CASSPRDNSGNTIYF. For the CDR3, the DNA is TGCGCCAGCAGCCCCCGGGACAACTCTGGAAACACCATATATTTT. The chain combines TRBV5-1 with TRBJ1-3; D might be TRBD1 (6 bases). The V end lost 4 bases, the J end lost 0 bases, and 11 bases lay between the germline ends. This CDR3 comprises 15 residues. The germline gives CDR1 SGHRS, CDR2 YFSETQ.

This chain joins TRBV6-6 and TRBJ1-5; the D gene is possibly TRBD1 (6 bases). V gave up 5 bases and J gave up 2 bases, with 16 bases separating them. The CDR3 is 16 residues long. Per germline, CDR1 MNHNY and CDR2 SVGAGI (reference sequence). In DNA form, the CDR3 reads TGTGCCAGCAGTCTCGGTGGGGACATGGGCAATCAGCCCCAGCATTTT. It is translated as CASSLGGDMGNQPQHF.

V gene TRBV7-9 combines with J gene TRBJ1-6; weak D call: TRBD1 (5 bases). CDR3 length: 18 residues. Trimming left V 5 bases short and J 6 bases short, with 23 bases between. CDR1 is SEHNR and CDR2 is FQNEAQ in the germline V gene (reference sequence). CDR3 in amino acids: CASSPELSGFDINSPLHF. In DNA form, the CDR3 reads TGTGCCAGCAGCCCCGAGTTGTCAGGGTTTGACATTAATTCACCCCTCCACTTT.

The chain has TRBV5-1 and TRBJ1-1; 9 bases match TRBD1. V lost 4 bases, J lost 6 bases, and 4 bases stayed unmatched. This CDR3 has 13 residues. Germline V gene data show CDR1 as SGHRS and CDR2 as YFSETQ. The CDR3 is CASSVRDRAEAFF. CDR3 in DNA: TGCGCCAGCAGCGTTCGGGACAGGGCTGAAGCTTTCTTT. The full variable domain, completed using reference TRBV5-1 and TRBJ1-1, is KAGVTQTPRYLIKTRGQQVTLSCSPISGHRSVSWYQQTPGQGLQFLFEYFSETQRNKGNFPGRFSGRQFSNSRSEMNVSTLELGDSALYLCASSVRDRAEAFFGQGTRLTVV.

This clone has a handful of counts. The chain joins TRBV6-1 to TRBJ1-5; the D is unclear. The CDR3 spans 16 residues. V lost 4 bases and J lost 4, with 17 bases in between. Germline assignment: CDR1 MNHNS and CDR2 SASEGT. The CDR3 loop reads CASSAYREAYNQPQHF. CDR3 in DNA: TGTGCCAGCAGTGCCTACCGGGAGGCCTATAATCAGCCCCAGCATTTT.

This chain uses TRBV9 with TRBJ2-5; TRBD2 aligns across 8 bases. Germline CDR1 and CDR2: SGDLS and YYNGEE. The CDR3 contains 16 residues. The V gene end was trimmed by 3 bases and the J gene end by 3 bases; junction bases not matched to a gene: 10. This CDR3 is CASSASGSRGEETQYF. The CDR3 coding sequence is TGTGCCAGCAGCGCGAGCGGGAGCCGAGGTGAAGAGACCCAGTACTTC.

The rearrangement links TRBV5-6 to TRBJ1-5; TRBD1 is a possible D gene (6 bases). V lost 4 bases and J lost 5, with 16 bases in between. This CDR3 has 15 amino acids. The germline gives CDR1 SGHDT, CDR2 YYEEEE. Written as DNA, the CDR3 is TGTGCCAGCAGCGAAAGATACAGGGTCCATCAGCCCCAGCATTTT. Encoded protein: CASSERYRVHQPQHF.

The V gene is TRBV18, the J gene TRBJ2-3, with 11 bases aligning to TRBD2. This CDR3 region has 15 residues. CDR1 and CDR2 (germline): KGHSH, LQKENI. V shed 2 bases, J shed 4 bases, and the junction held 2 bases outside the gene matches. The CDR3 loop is CASSPSSGRSDTQYF. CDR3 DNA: TGTGCCAGCTCACCATCTAGCGGGAGGTCAGATACGCAGTATTTT. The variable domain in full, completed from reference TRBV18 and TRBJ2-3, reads NAGVMQNPRHLVRRRGQEARLRCSPMKGHSHVYWYRQLPEEGLKFMVYLQKENIIDESGMPKERFSAEFPKEGPSILRIQQVVRGDSAAYFCASSPSSGRSDTQYFGPGTRLTVL.

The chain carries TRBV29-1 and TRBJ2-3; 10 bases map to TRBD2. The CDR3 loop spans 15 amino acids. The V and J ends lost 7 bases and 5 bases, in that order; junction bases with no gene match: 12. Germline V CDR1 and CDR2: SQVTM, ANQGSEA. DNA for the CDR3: TGCAGCGGGGGAGGGCTAGCGGGAGCGGGAGATACGCAGTATTTT. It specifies CSGGGLAGAGDTQYF.